One sample yielded the 9 T cell receptor beta chains listed below, sequenced in a study of T cells in tuberculosis. Thawed, overnight-rested PBMC were stained with GMM-loaded CD1B tetramer, viability dye and anti-CD3, then sorted. The lipid loaded on the CD1B tetramers was C32 glucose monomycolate from Rhodococcus equi. Sequencing was performed with immunoSEQ multiplex PCR; in TCRdb, only in-frame clones are kept and a portion is missing. The table lists about 59,000 clones, about four fifths of them singletons. The sequenced material came from CD1b-GMM tetramer-negative cells sorted from PBMCs. The receptors were gathered from an adult woman with latent tuberculosis.

This chain connects TRBV5-1 to TRBJ2-7; 7 positions agree with TRBD1. Unmatched junction bases numbered 6, after V lost 0 bases and J lost 6 bases. Germline values: CDR1 SGHRS, CDR2 YFSETQ. CDR3 length equals 14 residues. The CDR3, as DNA: TGCGCCAGCAGCTTGGAAGGGACAGTCGCCGAGCAGTACTTC. Residues: CASSLEGTVAEQYF. The full variable domain, in which reference TRBV5-1 and TRBJ2-7 provide the parts outside the CDR3, is KAGVTQTPRYLIKTRGQQVTLSCSPISGHRSVSWYQQTPGQGLQFLFEYFSETQRNKGNFPGRFSGRQFSNSRSEMNVSTLELGDSALYLCASSLEGTVAEQYFGPGTRLTVT.

V usage is TRBV5-4 and J usage is TRBJ2-1; 8 bases map to TRBD2. Germline loops: CDR1 SGHNT, CDR2 YYREEE (reference sequence). This CDR3 has 15 residues. V lost 2 bases, J lost 5 bases, and 6 bases stayed unmatched. CDR3 sequence reads: CASSFGGGPDNEQFF. The DNA of the CDR3 is TGTGCCAGCAGCTTCGGCGGGGGGCCCGACAATGAGCAGTTCTTC.

The rearrangement links TRBV5-1 to TRBJ1-3; D unresolved. CDR3 length: 14 amino acids. Trimming took off 0 bases at V and 6 bases at J, with 10 bases between the two ends. Germline V CDR1 and CDR2: SGHRS, YFSETQ. The CDR3 here is CASSLGPGENTIYF. CDR3 nucleotide sequence: TGCGCCAGCAGCTTGGGACCCGGGGAAAACACCATATATTTT.

This sequence joins TRBV6-1 and TRBJ1-1; possible D gene TRBD1, 5 bases. The CDR3 is 14 residues long. Trimming removed 2 bases from V and 3 bases from J, with 10 bases in between. The germline V gene has CDR1 MNHNS and CDR2 SASEGT. The CDR3 region is CASSELWGDTEAFF. CDR3 nucleotides: TGTGCCAGCAGTGAACTTTGGGGCGACACTGAAGCTTTCTTT.

The V call is TRBV29-1, the J call TRBJ1-2, with 9 bases aligning to TRBD1. J gave up 8 bases and V 6 bases, and 10 bases lay outside the gene matches. This CDR3 has 13 amino acids. Per the germline V gene, CDR1 is SQVTM and CDR2 is ANQGSEA. CDR3: CSVSTGTGRGYTF. The CDR3, as DNA: TGCAGCGTCTCTACAGGGACAGGGCGAGGCTACACCTTC. Based on the CDR3 plus reference TRBV29-1 and TRBJ1-2, the full variable domain is SAVISQKPSRDICQRGTSLTIQCQVDSQVTMMFWYRQQPGQSLTLIATANQGSEATYESGFVIDKFPISRPNLTFSTLTVSNMSPEDSSIYLCSVSTGTGRGYTFGSGTRLTVV.

CDR3 nucleotides: TGTGCCAGCAGCTCCGGGACTAGCGTTGAGCAGTTCTTC. Translation: CASSSGTSVEQFF. The gene calls are TRBV27 and TRBJ2-1; 10 positions agree with TRBD2. Germline V lookup: CDR1 MNHEY, CDR2 SMNVEV (reference sequence). This CDR3 comprises 13 residues. The trim removed 6 bases at V and 9 bases at J, leaving 5 bases unmatched.

The CDR3 sequence is CASSKQQGAPYEQYF. The CDR3 DNA is TGTGCCAGTAGTAAGCAACAGGGGGCCCCCTACGAGCAGTACTTC. The rearrangement uses TRBV19 and TRBJ2-5; 9 nucleotides line up with TRBD1. The DNA end is more similar to TRBJ2-7, so the J call may be wrong. Germline lookup yields CDR1 LNHDA and CDR2 SQIVND (reference sequence). The CDR3 is made up of 15 amino acids.

The chain links TRBV28 to TRBJ2-5; 7 nucleotides match TRBD1. This CDR3 has 13 residues. Trimming cost V 6 bases and J 7 bases; bases outside gene matches: 8. Germline V gene sequence: CDR1 MDHEN, CDR2 SYDVKM. CDR3 sequence: CASSTYRGRTQYF. CDR3 coding DNA: TGTGCCAGCAGCACCTACAGGGGAAGGACCCAGTACTTC.

V and J are TRBV19 and TRBJ2-5; TRBD1 agrees at 8 bases. With the DNA end fitting TRBJ2-7 better, the J assignment may be wrong. This CDR3 comprises 14 residues. Germline loops: CDR1 LNHDA, CDR2 SQIVND (reference sequence). The CDR3 region has the DNA TGTGCCAGTAGTATAGGGACAGGGTCCTACGAGCAGTACTTC. Residues: CASSIGTGSYEQYF.